Here is one TCR beta chain with its context. What it binds is not known. Clones were read by immunoSEQ multiplex PCR, and TCRdb kept only the in-frame ones, dropping some. Among 79,000 or so clones listed, 91% were seen once. Germline V gene sequence: CDR1 SGHTA, CDR2 FQGNSA. The CDR3 runs to 15 residues. V lost 5 bases to trimming and J lost 1 base; unmatched junction nucleotides: 7. The sample is drawn from a study of OX40 agonist ivuxolimab in advanced cancers. The study, taken as a whole, reports: Low clonal expansion, among the lowest seen, marked partial responders at 0.1-3.0 mg/kg. CD4+ and CD8+ blood T cells expanded clonally by week 6 at 0.1 to 3.0 mg/kg.

The source is an adult with an advanced solid tumor such as melanoma, head and neck, liver or kidney cancer. This specimen was CD4+ or CD8+ T cells sorted from blood, taken in a trial of the OX40 agonist ivuxolimab. The V gene is TRBV7-2, the J gene TRBJ2-5, with TRBD1 matching 7 bases. The CDR3 DNA sequence: TGTGCCAGCAGCCCACGGACAGGATCCCAAGAGACCCAGTACTTC. Its translation is CASSPRTGSQETQYF.